The subject of this entry is one T cell receptor beta chain. The antigen this receptor binds is unknown. No much larger clonotype is one base removed from it; base qualities were not supplied. V is shortened by 6 bases, J by 5 bases, and the region joining them spans 10 bases. Taken from the germline V gene (reference sequence), the CDR1 and CDR2 loops are DFQATT and SNEGSKA. The CDR3 measures 11 amino acids from cysteine to phenylalanine. Only the CDR3 region is kept as DNA, spanning 33 bases read in frame from base 1. These data come from a study of cytomegalovirus exposure and HLA in healthy donors (dated by TCRdb to about 2017). General notes on the study: In an earlier analysis of under 750 of the donors, 276 Gb of sequence data and just under 120 million unique TCR beta sequences from 180 million or so T cells were reported. The study used immunosequencing to profile the T cell repertoires of approximately 650 subjects and linked those repertoires to cytomegalovirus serostatus. The study combined high-throughput TCR immunosequencing, statistical association of individual TCRs with disease status, and machine learning to predict cytomegalovirus infection status. A separate validation cohort of about 110 different subjects was used in addition to the 666-subject first cohort. Both class I and class II loci were covered by HLA typing, at four-digit resolution. Rather than drawing on any new phenotypic data, the later analysis identified candidate immune exposures from TCR beta sequences and the way those sequences occurred across donors. In an earlier analysis of a few hundred of the donors, high-throughput TCR beta sequencing was used to judge whether each TCR beta V gene segment behaved as functional or pseudogenic. All discovery cohort repertoires had been generated using a single sequencing platform. In a later analysis, previously published TCR beta repertoires from more than 500 donors were re-analyzed and high-resolution HLA genotyping was added so that TCR occurrence patterns could be studied. Several DR-DQ haplotypes were handled as single units for association and clustering because linkage in the cohort was strong. Alongside the repertoire data, information on donor age, sex, ethnicity and CMV serostatus was compiled. In a later genetic analysis, genome-wide SNP genotypes for about three fifths of the 666 donors were used, and that subset was treated as a discovery cohort. Typing coverage varied by locus: about 620-640 donors for A, B, C, DRB1 and DQB1; roughly 500 for DQA1; some 610 for DPA1; roughly 450 for DPB1. The aim of the study was to test whether cataloging public T cell receptors could identify signatures of past pathogen exposure. On average, 235,054 unique TCR beta nucleotide sequences were sequenced per donor among about 400 genotyped donors of the cohort, with around 19% of those sequences being non-productive. An early release that covered approximately 600 HLA-typed donors contained approximately 300 gigabases of sequencing data and tens of millions of unique TCR sequences. The genetic ancestry cluster associated with self-reported Caucasian donors included approximately 85% of the roughly 390 genotyped donors. The paper as a whole reports these results and caveats: A few of the identified cytomegalovirus-associated TCR beta chains were confirmed in vitro to be specific for cytomegalovirus antigens. A further reported finding was that TCR beta sequences accurately predicted the HLA-A and HLA-B alleles for most subjects in the first cohort. The study listed around 160 TCR beta chains as associated with cytomegalovirus. In both the original and validation cohorts, the classifier was reported to diagnose cytomegalovirus status with high specificity and sensitivity. The sequencing pipeline was judged likely to have produced a cluster of highly shared sequence variants as a technical artifact. Assigning TCR associations to individual alleles was difficult when HLA alleles, especially DR and DQ, strongly co-occurred. A later analysis reported that several top co-occurrence clusters appeared linked to parvovirus B19, influenza, CMV and Epstein-Barr virus. It was suggested by the authors that the approach could potentially be generalized to other disease states and immunological phenotypes. Broadly in line with IMGT annotations, most TCR beta V segments showed up in productive rearrangements about 90% or about 30% of the time in an earlier analysis of 587 of the donors. In a later analysis, most CMV-associated TCR beta chains were found to appear HLA-restricted, with HLA associations seemingly driven largely by CMV exposure. Roughly uniform sequencing depth across donors was assumed in presence/absence analyses, although this assumption may not hold. While some public TCRs were present in many individuals, most TCR sequences turned up only very rarely across donors. Because HLA typing was unavailable for some donors at each locus, only the typed subset was used in association tests. According to a later analysis, TCR association rates differed among HLA loci, with DRB1 alleles showing the most associated TCRs and HLA-C alleles showing the fewest. Linkage disequilibrium might explain the correlated functional status among segregating V segments, but an unknown experimental factor could not be ruled out. Around 16 rarely observed V segments, including chromosome 9 orphons, were excluded from the earlier analysis of a few hundred of the donors because counts were too low. For the cohort, immune exposure information was limited to CMV serostatus. In a later analysis, HLA-associated TCR beta chains were found to be more clonally expanded and to have lower generation probabilities than equally common non-associated chains. According to a later genetic analysis, donors in an Asian-associated ancestry cluster had fewer N-insertions in productive TCRs than the roughly 700-donor mean. Because the 87-base-pair reads could not distinguish some IMGT-functional V segments, including TRBV6-2 and TRBV6-3, those segments were excluded. This cohort had only TCR beta chains sequenced, and the lack of alpha or paired-chain data limited which features could be detected. An association between a missense DCLRE1C variant and V-gene and J-gene trimming of TCR beta chains was found in a later genetic analysis and replicated in an independent cohort. Specific HLA alleles were associated with 15,000 to 20,000 TCR beta sequences at a false discovery rate of 0.05 in a later analysis.

The library was made by the immunoSEQ multiplex PCR assay. For the multiplex PCR, a mixture combining 60 forward primers for TCR Vbeta segments and 13 reverse primers for TCR Jbeta segments was used. The CDR3 region of rearranged TCR beta genes was amplified from genomic DNA with a multiplex PCR assay. Amplified TCR beta libraries were sequenced as 87-base-pair reads on the Illumina HiSeq System. In the source study's methods: A later analysis tallied tens of millions of unique TCR beta chains across the approximately 670 repertoires, and approximately 9.9 million of those chains were shared by two or more donors. To remove PCR and sequencing errors, raw reads were error-corrected and collapsed into unique sequences using a nearest-neighbor algorithm that merged closely related sequences. V, D and J gene segments were assigned by aligning CDR3 sequences to IMGT reference sequences. For a sequence to be retained, at least a six-nucleotide match to both a V gene segment and a J gene segment was required. Rearrangements were classified as productive when the CDR3 lacked stop codons and remained in frame with V and J, and all other rearrangements were classified as non-productive. CDR3 was defined by IMGT convention, running from the second conserved V-encoded cysteine to the conserved J-encoded phenylalanine. Sequences without an unambiguous match to a single V gene segment were excluded from the earlier analysis of about 600 of the donors. In an earlier analysis of several hundred of the donors, a V segment was called functional when productive rearrangements were above 56.7%, and segregating when the standard deviation between donors exceeded 5%. A statistical classification framework was built for diagnosing cytomegalovirus status from the catalog of TCR beta chain sequences. In a later analysis, V and J genes were assigned by comparing TCR nucleotide sequences against IMGT/GENE-DB human TR gene sequences. In a later analysis, CDR3 sequences and most-parsimonious VDJ recombination scenarios were assigned using the TCRdist pipeline. In a later analysis, each TCR beta chain was defined by its CDR3 amino acid sequence together with its V-gene family, and reads lacking a unique V-gene family were excluded. As a way to deal with suspected cross-contamination and a sequencing artifact, a later analysis dropped nearly 600 nucleotide sequences that were highly shared and had low generation probability. For each public chain, a later analysis derived a clonal expansion index from normalized ranks of inferred template counts within each repertoire. Generation probabilities in a later analysis came from a VDJ recombination model fitted to out-of-frame rearrangements, and those results were checked against IGoR. A later analysis scored TCR-TCR, TCR-HLA and TCR-CMV co-occurrence with hypergeometric tests, applying a repertoire-size bias correction to TCR pairs. False discovery rates were estimated in a later analysis by permuting HLA or CMV assignments 20 times. A later analysis grouped co-occurring TCRs with DBSCAN, adding TCRdist sequence similarity when clustering within HLA-allele-positive subsets. Repertoires with fewer than 30,000 or more than 120,000 public chains were left out of co-occurrence clustering, as were five repertoires with anomalous nucleotide sharing. TCRdb obtained this table from immuneACCESS and retained in-frame rearrangements with V and J assigned. These tables miss some clones; where compared with another copy, unresolved V genes account for less than half of the shortfall, and the remainder is unexplained. V, J and clone size are those of that table, while D and trimming were read from the DNA. The sample contains roughly 120,000 clones, less than 85% of them found a single time. The top ten clones comprise around 2.5% of the sample.

The cohort consisted of 600 to 750 healthy bone marrow donors. All cohort members were sampled while nominally healthy, although unrecorded immune exposures were likely present. The donor tested CMV seronegative and was one of the 352 seronegative cohort members. A peripheral blood sample was collected from each donor, and TCR beta sequencing was performed on peripheral blood mononuclear cells. Genomic DNA was extracted from the blood cell samples with the Qiagen DNeasy Blood Extraction Kit. This clonotype was sampled from a man younger than 40 in good health and CMV-seronegative. The material sequenced was PBMCs. The sequence links TRBV20-1 to TRBJ2-5; D gene: possibly TRBD1, on 5 matching bases. The sequenced DNA is TGCAGTGCCTCACAGGAGGAGACCCAGTACTTC. Translated, this gives CSASQEETQYF.